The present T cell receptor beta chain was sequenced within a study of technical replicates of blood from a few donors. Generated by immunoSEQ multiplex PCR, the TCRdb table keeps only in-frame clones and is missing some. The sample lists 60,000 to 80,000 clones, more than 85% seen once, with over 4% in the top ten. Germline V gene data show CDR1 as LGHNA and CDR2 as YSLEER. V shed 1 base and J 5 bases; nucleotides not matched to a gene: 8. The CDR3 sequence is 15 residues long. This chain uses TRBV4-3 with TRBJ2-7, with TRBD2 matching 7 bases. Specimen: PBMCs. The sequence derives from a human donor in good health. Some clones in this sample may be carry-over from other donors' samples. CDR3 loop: CASSQAGREVDEQYF. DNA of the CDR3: TGCGCCAGCAGCCAAGCTGGACGGGAGGTCGACGAGCAGTACTTC.